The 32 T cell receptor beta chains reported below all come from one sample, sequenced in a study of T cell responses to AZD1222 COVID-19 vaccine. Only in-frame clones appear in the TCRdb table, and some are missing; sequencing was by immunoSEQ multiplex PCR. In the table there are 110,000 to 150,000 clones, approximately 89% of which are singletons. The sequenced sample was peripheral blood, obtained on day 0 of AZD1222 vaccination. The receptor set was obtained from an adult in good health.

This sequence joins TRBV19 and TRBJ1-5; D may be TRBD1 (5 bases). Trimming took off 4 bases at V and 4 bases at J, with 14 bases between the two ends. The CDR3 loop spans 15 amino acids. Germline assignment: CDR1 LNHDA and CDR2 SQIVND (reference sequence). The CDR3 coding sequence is TGTGCCAGTAGTAAGGGGCTGATTTATAATCAGCCCCAGCATTTT. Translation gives CASSKGLIYNQPQHF.

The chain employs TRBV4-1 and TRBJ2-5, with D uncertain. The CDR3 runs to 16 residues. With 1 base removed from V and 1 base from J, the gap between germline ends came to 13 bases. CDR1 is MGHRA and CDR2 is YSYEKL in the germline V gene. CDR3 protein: CASSQVNMGFQETQYF. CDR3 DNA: TGCGCCAGCAGCCAAGTTAATATGGGCTTCCAAGAGACCCAGTACTTC.

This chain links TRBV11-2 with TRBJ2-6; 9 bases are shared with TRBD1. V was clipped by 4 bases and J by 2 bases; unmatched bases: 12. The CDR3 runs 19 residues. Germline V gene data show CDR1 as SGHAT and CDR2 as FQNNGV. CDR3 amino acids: CASSSPRDRVYPGANVLTF. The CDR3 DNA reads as TGTGCCAGCAGCTCCCCAAGGGACAGGGTCTACCCTGGGGCCAACGTCCTGACTTTC.

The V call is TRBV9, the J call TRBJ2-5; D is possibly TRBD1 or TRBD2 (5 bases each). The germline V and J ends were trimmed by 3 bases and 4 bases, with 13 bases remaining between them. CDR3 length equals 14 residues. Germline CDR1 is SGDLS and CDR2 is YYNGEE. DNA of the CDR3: TGTGCCAGCAGCGCACGGGACCTGGTAGAGACCCAGTACTTC. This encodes CASSARDLVETQYF.

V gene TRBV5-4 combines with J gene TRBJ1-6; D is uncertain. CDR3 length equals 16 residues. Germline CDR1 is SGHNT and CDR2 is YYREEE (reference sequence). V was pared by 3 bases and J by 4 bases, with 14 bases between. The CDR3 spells CASSSSLQPYNSPLHF. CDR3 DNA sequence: TGTGCCAGCAGCTCATCCTTGCAGCCTTATAATTCACCCCTCCACTTT.

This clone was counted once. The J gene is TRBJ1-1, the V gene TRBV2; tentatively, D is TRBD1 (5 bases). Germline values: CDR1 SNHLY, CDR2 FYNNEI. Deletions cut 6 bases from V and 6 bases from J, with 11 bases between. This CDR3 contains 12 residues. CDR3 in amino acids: CASRQQVPEAFF. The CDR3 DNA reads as TGTGCCAGCAGGCAACAGGTCCCTGAAGCTTTCTTT.

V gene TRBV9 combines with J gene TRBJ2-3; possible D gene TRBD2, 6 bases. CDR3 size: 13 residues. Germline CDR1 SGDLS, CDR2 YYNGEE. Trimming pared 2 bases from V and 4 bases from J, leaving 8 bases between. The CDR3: CASSVGGSDTQYF. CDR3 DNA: TGTGCCAGCAGCGTCGGGGGATCAGATACGCAGTATTTT.

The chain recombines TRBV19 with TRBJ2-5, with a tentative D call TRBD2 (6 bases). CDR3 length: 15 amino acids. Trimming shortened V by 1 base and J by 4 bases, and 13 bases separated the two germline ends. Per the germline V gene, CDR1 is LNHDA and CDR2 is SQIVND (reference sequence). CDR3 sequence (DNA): TGTGCCAGTAGTATAGTAGGAGGGGAAGGAGAGACCCAGTACTTC. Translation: CASSIVGGEGETQYF.

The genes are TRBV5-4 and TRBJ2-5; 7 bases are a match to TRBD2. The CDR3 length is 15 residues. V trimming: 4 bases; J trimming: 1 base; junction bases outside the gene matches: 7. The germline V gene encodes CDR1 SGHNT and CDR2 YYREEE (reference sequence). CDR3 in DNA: TGTGCCAGCAGCCGGAACGGGGAGGGCCAAGAGACCCAGTACTTC. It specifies CASSRNGEGQETQYF.

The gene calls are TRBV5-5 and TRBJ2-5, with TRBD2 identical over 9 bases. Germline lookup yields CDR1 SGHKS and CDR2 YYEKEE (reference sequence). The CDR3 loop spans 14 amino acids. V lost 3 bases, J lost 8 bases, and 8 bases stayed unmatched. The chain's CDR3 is CASSSTSGPATQYF. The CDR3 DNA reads TGTGCCAGCAGCTCGACTAGCGGCCCCGCCACCCAGTACTTC.

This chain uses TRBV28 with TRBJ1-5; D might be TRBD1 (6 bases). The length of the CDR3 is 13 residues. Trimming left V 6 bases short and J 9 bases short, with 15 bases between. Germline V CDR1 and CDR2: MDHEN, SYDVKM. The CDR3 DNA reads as TGTGCCAGCAGCCCCACAGGGATTCGGCCCCAGCATTTT. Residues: CASSPTGIRPQHF.

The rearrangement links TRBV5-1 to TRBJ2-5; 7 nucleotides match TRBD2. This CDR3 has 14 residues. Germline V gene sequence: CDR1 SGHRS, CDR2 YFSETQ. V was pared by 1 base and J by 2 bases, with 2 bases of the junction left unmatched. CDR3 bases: TGCGCCAGCAGCTTGCAGGGAGGGCAAGAGACCCAGTACTTC. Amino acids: CASSLQGGQETQYF.

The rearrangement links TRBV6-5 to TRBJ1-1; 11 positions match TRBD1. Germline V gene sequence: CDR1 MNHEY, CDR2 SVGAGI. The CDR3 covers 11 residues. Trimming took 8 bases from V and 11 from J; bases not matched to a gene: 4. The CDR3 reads CASGQGAKAFF. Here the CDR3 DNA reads TGTGCCAGCGGACAGGGGGCGAAGGCTTTCTTT.

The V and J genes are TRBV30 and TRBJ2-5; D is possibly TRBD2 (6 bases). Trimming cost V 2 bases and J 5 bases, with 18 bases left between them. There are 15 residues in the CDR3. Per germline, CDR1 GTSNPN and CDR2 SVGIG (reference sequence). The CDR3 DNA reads TGTGCCTGGAGTCGCTTTCTGGCGGGGAGTGAGACCCAGTACTTC. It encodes CAWSRFLAGSETQYF.

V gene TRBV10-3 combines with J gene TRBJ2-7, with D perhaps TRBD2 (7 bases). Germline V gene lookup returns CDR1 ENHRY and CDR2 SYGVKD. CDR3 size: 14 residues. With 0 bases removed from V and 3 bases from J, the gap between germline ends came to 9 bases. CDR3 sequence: CAISESGGGYEQYF. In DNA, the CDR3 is TGTGCCATCAGTGAGTCGGGAGGGGGCTACGAGCAGTACTTC.

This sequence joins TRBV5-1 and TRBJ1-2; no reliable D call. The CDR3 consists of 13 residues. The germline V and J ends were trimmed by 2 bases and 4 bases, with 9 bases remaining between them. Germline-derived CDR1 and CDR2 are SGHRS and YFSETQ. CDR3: CASSFVQTYGYTF. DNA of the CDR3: TGCGCCAGCAGCTTCGTTCAAACCTATGGCTACACCTTC.

This CDR3 is CASSELPGQYINEQFF. CDR3 nucleotides: TGTGCCAGCAGTGAACTCCCGGGACAGTATATCAATGAGCAGTTCTTC. This rearrangement joins TRBV6-1 to TRBJ2-1; 7 nucleotides line up with TRBD1. Germline V CDR1 and CDR2: MNHNS, SASEGT. CDR3 length: 16 amino acids. Trimming cost V 2 bases and J 6 bases; bases outside gene matches: 10.

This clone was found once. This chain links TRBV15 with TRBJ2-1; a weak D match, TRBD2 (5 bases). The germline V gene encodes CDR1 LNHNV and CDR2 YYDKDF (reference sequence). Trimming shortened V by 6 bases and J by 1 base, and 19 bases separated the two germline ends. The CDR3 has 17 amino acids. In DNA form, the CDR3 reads TGTGCCACCAGACGATCGGCCGGTGGGAGTTCCTACAATGAGCAGTTCTTC. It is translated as CATRRSAGGSSYNEQFF.

The CDR3 spells CASSPERRSSYNSPLHF. In nucleotides, the CDR3 is TGTGCCAGCAGTCCGGAACGAAGAAGCTCCTATAATTCACCCCTCCACTTT. J is TRBJ1-6 and V is TRBV28; D uncertain. This CDR3 is built from 17 residues. The germline V and J ends were trimmed by 5 bases and 0 bases, with 14 bases remaining between them. Germline CDR1 and CDR2: MDHEN and SYDVKM.

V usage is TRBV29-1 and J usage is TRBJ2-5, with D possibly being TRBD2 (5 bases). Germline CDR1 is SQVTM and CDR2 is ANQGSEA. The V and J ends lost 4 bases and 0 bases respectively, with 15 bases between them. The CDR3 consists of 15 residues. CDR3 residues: CSVAGTKEDQETQYF. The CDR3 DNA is TGCAGCGTTGCAGGTACTAAGGAGGACCAAGAGACCCAGTACTTC.

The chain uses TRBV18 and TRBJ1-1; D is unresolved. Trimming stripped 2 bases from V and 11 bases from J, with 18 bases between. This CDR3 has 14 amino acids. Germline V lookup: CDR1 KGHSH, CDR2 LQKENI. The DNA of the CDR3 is TGTGCCAGCTCACCATGGACCGGAGCCATGGTTGCTTTCTTT. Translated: CASSPWTGAMVAFF. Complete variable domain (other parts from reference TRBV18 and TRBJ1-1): NAGVMQNPRHLVRRRGQEARLRCSPMKGHSHVYWYRQLPEEGLKFMVYLQKENIIDESGMPKERFSAEFPKEGPSILRIQQVVRGDSAAYFCASSPWTGAMVAFFGQGTRLTVV.

The CDR3 spells CASSLTSGRDTQYF. CDR3 DNA: TGCGCCAGCAGCCTGACTAGCGGAAGAGATACGCAGTATTTT. This sequence joins TRBV5-1 and TRBJ2-3; 9 bases align to TRBD2. This CDR3 has 14 amino acids. The J segment lost 5 bases and the V segment lost 4 bases, leaving 5 bases of the junction unmatched. Germline lookup yields CDR1 SGHRS and CDR2 YFSETQ.

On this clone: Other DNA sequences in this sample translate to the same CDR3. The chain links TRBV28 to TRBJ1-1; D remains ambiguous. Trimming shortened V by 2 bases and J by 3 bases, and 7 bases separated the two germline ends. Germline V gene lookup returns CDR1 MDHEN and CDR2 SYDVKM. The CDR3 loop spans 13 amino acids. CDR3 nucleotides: TGTGCCAGCAGTTTAAAGAGGTACACTGAAGCTTTCTTT. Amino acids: CASSLKRYTEAFF.

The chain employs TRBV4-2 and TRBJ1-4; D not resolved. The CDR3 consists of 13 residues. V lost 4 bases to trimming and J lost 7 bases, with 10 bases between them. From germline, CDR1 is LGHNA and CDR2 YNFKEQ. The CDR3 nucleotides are TGTGCCAGCAGCCCGGCCGTTGGTGAAAAACTGTTTTTT. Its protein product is CASSPAVGEKLFF.

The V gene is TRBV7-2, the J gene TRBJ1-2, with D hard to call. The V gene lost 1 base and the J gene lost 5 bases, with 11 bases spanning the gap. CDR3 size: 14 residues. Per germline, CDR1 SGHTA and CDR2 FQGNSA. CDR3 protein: CASSLGNPTYGYTF. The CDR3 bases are TGTGCCAGCAGCTTAGGAAATCCCACTTATGGCTACACCTTC. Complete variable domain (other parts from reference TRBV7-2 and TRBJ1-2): GAGVSQSPSNKVTEKGKDVELRCDPISGHTALYWYRQSLGQGLEFLIYFQGNSAPDKSGLPSDRFSAERTGGSVSTLTIQRTQQEDSAVYLCASSLGNPTYGYTFGSGTRLTVV.

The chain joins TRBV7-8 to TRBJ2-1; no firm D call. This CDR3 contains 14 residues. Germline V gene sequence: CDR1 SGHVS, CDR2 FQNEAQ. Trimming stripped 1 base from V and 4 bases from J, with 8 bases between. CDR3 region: CASSLVGGYNEQFF. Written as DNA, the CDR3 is TGTGCCAGCAGCTTAGTCGGCGGTTACAATGAGCAGTTCTTC.

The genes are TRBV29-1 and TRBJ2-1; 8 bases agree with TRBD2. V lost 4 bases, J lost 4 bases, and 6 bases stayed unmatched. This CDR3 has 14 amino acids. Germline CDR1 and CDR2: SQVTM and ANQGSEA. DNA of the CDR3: TGCAGCGTTGTCAGTAGCGGGACGTACAATGAGCAGTTCTTC. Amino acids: CSVVSSGTYNEQFF.

CDR3 residues: CASSREAFAPFEQYF. The DNA of the CDR3 is TGCGCCAGCAGCCGTGAAGCCTTTGCCCCCTTCGAGCAGTACTTC. This chain joins TRBV4-1 and TRBJ2-7; D remains ambiguous. Between the trimmed V and J ends, which lost 4 bases and 6 bases, there was a span of 19 bases. The CDR3 consists of 15 residues. Germline V gene sequence: CDR1 MGHRA, CDR2 YSYEKL.

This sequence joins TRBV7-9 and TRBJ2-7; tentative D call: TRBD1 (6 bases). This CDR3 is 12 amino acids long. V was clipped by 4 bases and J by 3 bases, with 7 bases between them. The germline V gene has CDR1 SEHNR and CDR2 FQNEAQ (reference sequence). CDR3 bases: TGTGCCAGCAGCTGGACAGTCTACGAGCAGTACTTC. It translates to CASSWTVYEQYF. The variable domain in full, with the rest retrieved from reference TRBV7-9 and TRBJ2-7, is DTGVSQNPRHKITKRGQNVTFRCDPISEHNRLYWYRQTLGQGPEFLTYFQNEAQLEKSRLLSDRFSAERPKGSFSTLEIQRTEQGDSAMYLCASSWTVYEQYFGPGTRLTVT.

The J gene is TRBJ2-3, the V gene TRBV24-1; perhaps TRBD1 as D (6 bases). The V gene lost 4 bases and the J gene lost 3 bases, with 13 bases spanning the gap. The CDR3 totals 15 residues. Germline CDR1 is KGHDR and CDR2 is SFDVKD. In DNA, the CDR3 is TGTGCCACCAGTGAGACCGGGACAATAACAGATACGCAGTATTTT. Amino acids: CATSETGTITDTQYF.

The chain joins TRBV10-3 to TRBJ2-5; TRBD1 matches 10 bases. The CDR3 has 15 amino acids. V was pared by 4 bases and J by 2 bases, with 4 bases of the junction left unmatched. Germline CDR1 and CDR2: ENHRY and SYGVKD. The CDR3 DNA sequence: TGTGCCATCAGTGGAAGGGACAGGGGTCAAGAGACCCAGTACTTC. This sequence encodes CAISGRDRGQETQYF.

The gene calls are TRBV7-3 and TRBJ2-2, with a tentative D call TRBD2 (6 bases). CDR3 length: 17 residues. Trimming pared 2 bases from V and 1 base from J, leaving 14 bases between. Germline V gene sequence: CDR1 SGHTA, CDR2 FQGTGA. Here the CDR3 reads CASSLRWGGVNTGELFF. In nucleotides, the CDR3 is TGTGCCAGCAGCTTACGGTGGGGCGGGGTGAACACCGGGGAGCTGTTTTTT.